These T cell receptor beta chains were read from a single sample in a study of early T cells in non-severe SARS-CoV-2 infection. TCRdb fed the 5' RACE reads into MiXCR, producing one record per CDR3 protein. Of 85,000 to 90,000 distinct CDR3 sequences listed, about 15% are singletons. Sequencing input: whole blood. These receptors were collected from an adult who was a healthcare worker with PCR-confirmed SARS-CoV-2 infection or an uninfected control (not recorded which). CDR3s include the opening cysteine and the closing phenylalanine or tryptophan. A D gene is named only where the DNA matches it firmly. Clone size appears in some rows only: once, few, many, or a class for an expanded clone.

>TRBV25-1|few|TRBJ1-1|NA
CASSDPGQNGAFF
TGTGCCAGCAGTGACCCCGGACAAAACGGGGCTTTCTTT
>TRBV12-3/TRBV12-4|NA|TRBJ1-6|TRBD1
CASRRGQGYNSPLHF
TGTGCCAGCAGGCGAGGACAGGGGTATAATTCACCCCTCCACTTT
>TRBV5-1|few|TRBJ1-2|NA
CASSRTEYYGYTF
TGCGCCAGCAGCCGGACGGAGTACTATGGCTACACCTTC
>TRBV4-1|few|TRBJ2-3|NA
CASSQEAGKNTQYF
TGCGCCAGCAGCCAAGAGGCGGGTAAAAATACGCAGTATTTT
>TRBV9|NA|TRBJ1-2|NA
CASSVEMDRANYGYTF
TGTGCCAGCAGCGTAGAGATGGACAGAGCTAACTATGGCTACACCTTC
>TRBV6-6|NA|TRBJ1-2|TRBD1
CASSAQGSGYGYTF
TGTGCCAGCAGTGCACAGGGGAGCGGCTATGGCTACACCTTC
>TRBV24-1|NA|TRBJ2-3|TRBD2
CATSSGGGSTDTQYF
TGTGCCACCAGTAGCGGGGGTGGTAGCACAGATACGCAGTATTTT
>TRBV19|NA|TRBJ2-1|TRBD1
CASSITGTGGGEQFF
TGTGCCAGTAGTATAACTGGGACAGGGGGCGGCGAGCAGTTCTTC
>TRBV11-2|NA|TRBJ1-2|TRBD1
CASSPSPGQGGYTF
TGTGCCAGCAGCCCTAGCCCCGGACAGGGTGGCTACACCTTC
>TRBV5-4|NA|TRBJ1-4|TRBD1
CASTRQGTNEKLFF
TGTGCCAGCACCCGACAGGGGACTAATGAAAAACTGTTTTTT
>TRBV12-3/TRBV12-4|few|TRBJ2-1|NA
CASSPAEYSYNEQFF
TGTGCCAGCAGTCCAGCGGAGTACTCCTACAATGAGCAGTTCTTC
>TRBV9|NA|TRBJ2-3|TRBD1
CASSPRDRRVGDTQYF
TGTGCCAGCAGCCCCCGGGACAGGCGTGTTGGAGATACGCAGTATTTT
>TRBV5-1|few|TRBJ1-2|TRBD1
CASSPPDSTGAGYTF
TGCGCCAGCAGCCCCCCTGATTCGACAGGGGCTGGCTACACCTTC
>TRBV9|few|TRBJ2-1|NA
CASSEGPNNEQFF
TGTGCCAGCAGCGAGGGACCCAACAATGAGCAGTTCTTC
>TRBV20-1|few|TRBJ1-1|NA
CSAREGGRQNTEAFF
TGCAGTGCTAGAGAGGGGGGGCGTCAGAACACTGAAGCTTTCTTT
>TRBV5-5|few|TRBJ2-2|NA
CASRYAGLDTGELFF
TGTGCCAGCAGATATGCTGGTTTAGACACCGGGGAGCTGTTTTTT
>TRBV6-1|NA|TRBJ1-2|NA
CASKLQGRYDGYTF
TGTGCCAGCAAGTTACAGGGCCGCTATGATGGCTACACCTTC
>TRBV11-1|NA|TRBJ2-3|NA
CASSGGGLSGTDTQYF
TGTGCCAGCAGCGGGGGGGGCTTGAGCGGCACAGATACGCAGTATTTT
>TRBV13|few|TRBJ1-1|NA
CASSFPGRTKDTEAFF
TGTGCCAGCAGCTTTCCCGGACGAACCAAGGACACTGAAGCTTTCTTT
>TRBV10-2|few|TRBJ2-1|TRBD2
CASSESIRGVYNEQFF
TGCGCCAGCAGTGAGTCGATTCGGGGGGTCTACAATGAGCAGTTCTTC
>TRBV29-1|few|TRBJ2-2|NA
CSVEASGRSGELFF
TGCAGCGTAGAAGCCTCTGGGAGGTCCGGGGAGCTGTTTTTT
>TRBV28|NA|TRBJ1-2|NA
CASSLGARVIQYTF
TGTGCCAGCAGTTTAGGGGCACGAGTAATACAGTACACCTTC
>TRBV10-3|NA|TRBJ1-1|NA
CATVGSIMNTEAFF
TGTGCCACGGTAGGTTCTATTATGAACACTGAAGCTTTCTTT
>TRBV30|NA|TRBJ1-1|NA
CAWSVGGPEAFF
TGTGCCTGGAGTGTAGGGGGACCTGAAGCTTTCTTT
>TRBV7-3|NA|TRBJ2-2|NA
CASSLNSGEKTGELFF
TGTGCCAGCAGCTTAAATTCAGGGGAGAAAACCGGGGAGCTGTTTTTT
>TRBV19|few|TRBJ2-3|NA
CASSKGQFSTDTQYF
TGTGCCAGTAGCAAAGGACAATTTAGCACAGATACGCAGTATTTT
>TRBV12-3/TRBV12-4|many|TRBJ2-3|NA
CASNKTQYF
TGTGCCAGCAATAAGACGCAGTATTTT
>TRBV18|many|TRBJ2-3|NA
CASSAGLTDTQYF
TGTGCCAGCTCAGCGGGCCTCACAGATACGCAGTATTTT
>TRBV2|NA|TRBJ1-4|NA
CASRKFNEKLFF
TGTGCCAGCAGGAAATTCAATGAAAAACTGTTTTTT
>TRBV20-1|NA|TRBJ2-2|NA
CSARSTDTGELFF
TGCAGTGCTAGAAGCACGGACACCGGGGAGCTGTTTTTT
>TRBV2|NA|TRBJ1-5|NA
CASLQGINQPQHF
TGTGCCAGCTTGCAGGGGATCAATCAGCCCCAGCATTTT
>TRBV3-1|NA|TRBJ1-1|TRBD1
CASSQGDRGSEAFF
TGTGCCAGCAGCCAAGGGGACAGGGGTTCTGAAGCTTTCTTT
>TRBV7-2|NA|TRBJ1-6|NA
CASSLDGTLRPYHF
TGTGCCAGCAGCTTAGATGGGACCCTTCGGCCTTACCACTTT
>TRBV7-8|few|TRBJ2-1|NA
CASSLKRGGLHNEQFF
TGTGCCAGCAGCTTAAAGAGGGGGGGTCTTCACAATGAGCAGTTCTTC
>TRBV3-1|NA|TRBJ1-6|NA
CASSQLGPLHF
TGTGCCAGCAGCCAACTAGGGCCCCTCCACTTT
>TRBV2|few|TRBJ2-5|NA
CASSELPKETQYF
TGTGCCAGCAGTGAATTACCCAAAGAGACCCAGTACTTC
>TRBV7-9|few|TRBJ2-5|NA
CASSPTPGIQETQYF
TGTGCCAGCAGCCCTACCCCAGGGATCCAAGAGACCCAGTACTTC
>TRBV7-6|few|TRBJ2-3|TRBD2
CASSLAGGRTDTQYF
TGTGCCAGCAGCTTGGCGGGGGGACGCACAGATACGCAGTATTTT
>TRBV11-2|NA|TRBJ2-1|NA
CASRTLRGPFYNEQFF
TGTGCCAGCAGAACGCTTCGGGGGCCCTTTTACAATGAGCAGTTCTTC
>TRBV12-3/TRBV12-4|many|TRBJ2-6|TRBD1
CASSYKSRGLLLSGANVLTF
TGTGCCAGCAGTTATAAATCGAGGGGGCTTCTCCTCTCTGGGGCCAACGTCCTGACTTTC
>TRBV5-8|NA|TRBJ2-2|NA
CAGRHAQWELFF
TGTGCCGGACGACACGCACAATGGGAGCTGTTTTTT